This passage covers 7 T cell receptor beta chains from one sample sequenced in a study of control samples from healthy donors and cancer patients. Profiling relied on immunoSEQ multiplex PCR, and the TCRdb table lists in-frame clones only, not all of them. The data hold about 190,000 clones, with around 93% observed a single time. Sequenced material: blood. The receptors stem from a man younger than 35 in good health.

The rearrangement joins TRBV2 to TRBJ1-5; 9 positions agree with TRBD1. CDR1 is SNHLY and CDR2 is FYNNEI in the germline V gene. J lost 7 bases, V lost 7 bases, and 5 bases had no gene match. The CDR3 runs to 13 residues. The CDR3 here is CASTGDREQPQHF. The DNA for the CDR3 is TGTGCCAGCACCGGGGACAGGGAACAGCCCCAGCATTTT.

The chain is built from TRBV5-1 and TRBJ2-7; maybe TRBD2 (6 bases). The length of the CDR3 is 13 residues. V was pared by 5 bases and J by 1 base, with 10 bases between. Germline CDR1 is SGHRS and CDR2 is YFSETQ. The CDR3 protein is CASSIGTSYEQYF. DNA for the CDR3: TGCGCCAGCAGTATTGGGACTTCCTACGAGCAGTACTTC.

This sequence joins TRBV19 and TRBJ2-3; no firm D call. V was pared by 3 bases and J by 2 bases, with 15 bases between. Germline CDR1 is LNHDA and CDR2 is SQIVND (reference sequence). This CDR3 comprises 16 residues. The DNA of the CDR3 is TGTGCCAGTAGTATTAGAACGGGTCATAACACAGATACGCAGTATTTT. Amino acid sequence: CASSIRTGHNTDTQYF.

The chain recombines TRBV2 with TRBJ1-2; 8 bases line up with TRBD1. The length of the CDR3 is 17 residues. Germline values: CDR1 SNHLY, CDR2 FYNNEI. The J segment lost 3 bases and the V segment lost 4 bases, leaving 13 bases of the junction unmatched. As DNA, the CDR3 is TGTGCCAGCAGTGGATACAAAAGGGACAGGCGGGACTATGGCTACACCTTC. Its protein is CASSGYKRDRRDYGYTF.

Only one count was recorded for this clone. The J gene is TRBJ1-1, the V gene TRBV19, with D perhaps matching TRBD1 (5 bases). Germline lookup yields CDR1 LNHDA and CDR2 SQIVND (reference sequence). This CDR3 is 13 amino acids long. V shed 5 bases and J shed 5 bases, with 12 bases lying between them. The CDR3 DNA is TGTGCCAGTAGTGTCAGGGAGAGGACTGAAGCTTTCTTT. It yields the protein CASSVRERTEAFF.

The chain uses TRBV18 and TRBJ2-4, with D perhaps TRBD1 (5 bases). The V gene's germline CDR1 is KGHSH and CDR2 LQKENI. There are 15 residues in the CDR3. The V and J ends lost 0 bases and 7 bases respectively, with 13 bases between them. CDR3 DNA: TGTGCCAGCTCACCACCGCTTCAGGGTGGGAACATTCAGTACTTC. It codes for CASSPPLQGGNIQYF.

This clone occurred once. The rearrangement links TRBV6-6 to TRBJ1-4; D perhaps matches TRBD1 (6 bases). V was pared by 5 bases and J by 1 base, with 14 bases between. CDR3 length: 16 amino acids. Germline V gene lookup returns CDR1 MNHNY and CDR2 SVGAGI (reference sequence). In nucleotides, the CDR3 is TGTGCCAGCAGTCCAGACTTAGGGGGAACTAATGAAAAACTGTTTTTT. Amino acid sequence: CASSPDLGGTNEKLFF.